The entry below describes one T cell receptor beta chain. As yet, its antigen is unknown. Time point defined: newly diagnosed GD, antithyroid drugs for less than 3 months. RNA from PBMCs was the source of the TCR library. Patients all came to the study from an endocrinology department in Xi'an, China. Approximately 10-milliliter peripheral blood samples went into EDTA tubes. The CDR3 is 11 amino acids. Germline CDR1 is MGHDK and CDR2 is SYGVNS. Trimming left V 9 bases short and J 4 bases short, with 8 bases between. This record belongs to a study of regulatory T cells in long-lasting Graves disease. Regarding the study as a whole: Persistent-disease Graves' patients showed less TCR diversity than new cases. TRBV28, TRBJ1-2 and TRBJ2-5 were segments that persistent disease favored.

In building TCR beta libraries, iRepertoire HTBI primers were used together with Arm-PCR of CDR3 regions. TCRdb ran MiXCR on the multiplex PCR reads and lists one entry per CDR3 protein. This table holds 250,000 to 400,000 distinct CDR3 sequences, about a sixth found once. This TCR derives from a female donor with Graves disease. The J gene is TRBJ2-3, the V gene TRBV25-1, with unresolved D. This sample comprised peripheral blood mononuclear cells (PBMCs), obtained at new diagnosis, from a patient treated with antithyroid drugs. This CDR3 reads CASSISDTQYF. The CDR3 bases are TGTGCCAGTTCGATCTCAGATACGCAGTATTTT.